One sample yielded the 9 T cell receptor beta chains listed below, sequenced in a study of T-cell memory formation after mild COVID-19. A single record per CDR3 protein comes from TCRdb applying MiXCR to the 5' RACE reads. Here the sample spans about 290,000 distinct CDR3 sequences, about 15% being singletons. Material for sequencing was PBMCs or a T cell subset sorted from them (not recorded which). These receptor sequences come from a man between 18 and 35 years old who had mild COVID-19 (a few samples of this study predate the infection). Cell type and time point are not known.

The table lists this clonotype with many counts. The chain employs TRBV15 and TRBJ2-2, with D possibly being TRBD1 (6 bases). This CDR3 is 17 amino acids long. The V gene lost 0 bases and the J gene lost 3 bases, with 14 bases spanning the gap. Germline CDR1 LNHNV, CDR2 YYDKDF (reference sequence). CDR3 sequence (DNA): TGTGCCACCAGCAGAGACCGGACAGCAGAAGACACCGGGGAGCTGTTTTTT. Amino acid sequence: CATSRDRTAEDTGELFF.

The sample holds a few counts of this clonotype. CDR3 DNA: TGTGCCAGCTCACCACCCGGACAGAGGGAGACTAACTATGGCTACACCTTC. Amino acids: CASSPPGQRETNYGYTF. The V gene is TRBV18, the J gene TRBJ1-2, with D perhaps matching TRBD1 (6 bases). Germline CDR1 KGHSH, CDR2 LQKENI. This CDR3 region has 17 residues. The V end was cut by 0 bases, the J end by 0 bases, with 14 bases between.

This clonotype was seen ten or more times. This rearrangement joins TRBV9 to TRBJ2-1, with 8 bases aligning to TRBD1. Germline V gives CDR1 SGDLS, CDR2 YYNGEE. Trimming cost V 0 bases and J 10 bases; bases outside gene matches: 6. The CDR3 is made up of 14 amino acids. The CDR3 protein is CASSVGTGRGEQFF. CDR3 DNA sequence: TGTGCCAGCAGCGTAGGGACAGGGAGAGGGGAGCAGTTCTTC.

The chain combines TRBV2 with TRBJ1-3; 7 bases fit TRBD1. CDR3 size: 16 residues. The junction had 8 bases not matched to a gene; V was cut back by 6 bases and J by 0 bases. CDR1 SNHLY and CDR2 FYNNEI come from the germline V gene. The CDR3 bases are TGTGCCAGCAGCGCAACGGACAGGAGCTCTGGAAACACCATATATTTT. This gives the protein CASSATDRSSGNTIYF.

This chain uses TRBV4-1 with TRBJ1-1; 7 nucleotides agree with TRBD1. The CDR3 runs 15 residues. Trimming removed 4 bases from V and 3 bases from J; junction bases left unmatched: 8. Per the germline V gene, CDR1 is MGHRA and CDR2 is YSYEKL. The CDR3 sequence: CASSLPGGQDTEAFF. The CDR3 coding sequence is TGCGCCAGCAGCCTCCCAGGGGGGCAGGACACTGAAGCTTTCTTT.

This clonotype was seen more than once but under ten times. V usage is TRBV12-3 or TRBV12-4 and J usage is TRBJ1-6; possible D gene TRBD1, 5 bases. The V end was cut by 5 bases, the J end by 10 bases, with 18 bases between. The length of the CDR3 is 15 residues. CDR3 amino acids: CASSPAGTRQSPLHF. CDR3 sequence (DNA): TGTGCCAGCAGTCCAGCAGGGACCCGGCAATCACCCCTCCACTTT.

This clonotype was detected a few times. The chain uses TRBV27 and TRBJ2-2; D gene ambiguous. The CDR3 covers 15 residues. Germline loops: CDR1 MNHEY, CDR2 SMNVEV (reference sequence). V was shortened by 3 bases and J by 5 bases, with 13 bases between the two germline ends. The chain's CDR3 is CASSFKVAVTGELFF. The CDR3 coding sequence is TGTGCCAGCAGTTTTAAGGTTGCGGTAACCGGGGAGCTGTTTTTT.

In this sample, this clonotype turned up many times. The chain recombines TRBV5-1 with TRBJ1-1, with TRBD1 matching 11 bases. Germline V lookup: CDR1 SGHRS, CDR2 YFSETQ. Trimming removed 4 bases from V and 7 bases from J; junction bases left unmatched: 9. This CDR3 comprises 15 residues. DNA for the CDR3: TGCGCCAGCAGCCTTTCCGGACAGGGGGCGGTTGAAGCTTTCTTT. It encodes CASSLSGQGAVEAFF.

There are a few counts of this clonotype. The CDR3 coding sequence is TGTGCCAGCAGCCAAGAACGGGGGCGAGGGACTGAAGCTTTCTTT. Amino acid sequence: CASSQERGRGTEAFF. The chain uses TRBV4-2 and TRBJ1-1, with a tentative D call TRBD1 (6 bases). Germline assignment: CDR1 LGHNA and CDR2 YNFKEQ. The length of the CDR3 is 15 residues. V lost 0 bases, J lost 5 bases, and 13 bases lay in between.